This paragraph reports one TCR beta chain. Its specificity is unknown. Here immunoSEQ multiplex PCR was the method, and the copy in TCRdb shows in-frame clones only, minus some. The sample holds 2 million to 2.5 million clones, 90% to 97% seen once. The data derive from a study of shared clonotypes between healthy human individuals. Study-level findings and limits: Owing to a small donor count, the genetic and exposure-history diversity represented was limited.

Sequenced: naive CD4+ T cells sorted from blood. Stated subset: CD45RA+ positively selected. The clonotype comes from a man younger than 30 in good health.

The CDR3 spells CASSYEKLFF. CDR3 nucleotides: TGTGCCAGCAGTTATGAAAAACTGTTTTTT. The chain links TRBV6-6 to TRBJ1-4; D gene uncertain. V lost 3 bases and J 7 bases, leaving 0 bases between the germline ends. This CDR3 has 10 amino acids. Germline CDR1 MNHNY, CDR2 SVGAGI (reference sequence).